One T cell receptor beta chain is described in this entry. The antigen is undetermined. Repertoires were generated with immunoSEQ multiplex PCR, while TCRdb's copy carries only in-frame clones and drops some. The sample holds a few hundred thousand clones, 88% seen once. Germline values: CDR1 SGHTA, CDR2 FQGNSA. The CDR3 consists of 15 residues. V was trimmed by 6 bases and J by 6 bases, leaving 19 bases between them. This record belongs to a study of cytomegalovirus exposure and HLA in healthy donors. Study information: The 100 to 150 validation repertoires, a later analysis reported, used the same platform as the roughly 730 repertoires from the first cohort. Study-wide results and limits: TCR sequences were mostly rare, though some public TCRs occurred in many donors. Subsequent analysis found a tendency for first-cohort TCR clusters to co-occur within the 120 or so validation repertoires.

This clonotype was obtained from a man younger than 45 in good health and CMV-seronegative. The chain employs TRBV7-2 and TRBJ2-3; D is perhaps TRBD2 (7 bases). Sequencing was carried out using PBMCs. The CDR3 nucleotides read TGTGCCAGCAGACAACTCGGGGGGCCGCGGGATACGCAGTATTTT. The encoded protein is CASRQLGGPRDTQYF.